Below, one T cell receptor beta chain is given with its context. There is no known antigen for this receptor. There are 13 amino acids in the CDR3, from cysteine to phenylalanine inclusive. Only the protein sequence is given. The germline V gene specifies SGHRS as CDR1 and YFSETQ as CDR2. The instrument was an Illumina MiSeq. After the reads were reprocessed by TCRdb, one entry was made per CDR3 protein sequence, with no DNA. The sample has 1,500 to 2,000 distinct CDR3 sequences on record. Approximately 17% of the sample goes to the ten largest clones. This record comes from a study of diagnostic markers for celiac disease (dated by TCRdb to about 2020).

Sequencing was performed on either unsorted cells or a sorted T cell fraction (not recorded which). The sequence came from a human donor. This table probably holds off-target reads from a library built for another chain. The chain is encoded by TRBV5-1 joined to TRBJ1-2. This receptor carries the CDR3 CASSFGQGGGYTF.